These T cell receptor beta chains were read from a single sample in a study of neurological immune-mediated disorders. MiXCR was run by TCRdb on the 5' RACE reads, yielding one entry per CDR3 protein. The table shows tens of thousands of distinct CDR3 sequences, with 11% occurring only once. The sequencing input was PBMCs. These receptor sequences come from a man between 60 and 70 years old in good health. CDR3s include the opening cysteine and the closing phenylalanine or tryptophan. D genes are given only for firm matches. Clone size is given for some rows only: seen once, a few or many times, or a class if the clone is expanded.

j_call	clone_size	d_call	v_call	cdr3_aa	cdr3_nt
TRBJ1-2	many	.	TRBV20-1	CSARVQEGYGYTF	TGCAGTGCTAGAGTTCAGGAGGGCTATGGCTACACCTTC
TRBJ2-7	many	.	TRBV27	CASSLLNGGEQYF	TGTGCCAGCAGTTTATTAAATGGGGGCGAGCAGTACTTC
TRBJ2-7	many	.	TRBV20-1	CSARGGQNPYEQYF	TGCAGTGCTAGAGGGGGGCAGAATCCCTACGAGCAGTACTTC
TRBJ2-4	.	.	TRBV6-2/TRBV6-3	CASSYGEVCHF	TGTGCCAGCAGTTACGGGGAAGTTTGCCACTTC
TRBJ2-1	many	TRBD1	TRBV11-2	CASSPGDRFNEQFF	TGTGCCAGCAGCCCTGGGGACAGGTTCAATGAGCAGTTCTTC
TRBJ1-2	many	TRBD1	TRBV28	CASGTGDVGVYGYTF	TGTGCCAGCGGGACAGGCGACGTTGGGGTCTATGGCTACACCTTC
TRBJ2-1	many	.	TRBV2	CASRVSVEQFF	TGTGCCAGCAGGGTCTCGGTTGAGCAGTTCTTC
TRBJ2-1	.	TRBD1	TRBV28	CASSSQGARNEQFF	TGTGCCAGCAGTTCACAGGGGGCTCGGAATGAGCAGTTCTTC
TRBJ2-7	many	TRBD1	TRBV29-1	CSVESGGGYEQYF	TGCAGCGTTGAGTCAGGGGGCGGCTACGAGCAGTACTTC
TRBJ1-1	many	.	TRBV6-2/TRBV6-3	CASSADIGAFF	TGTGCCAGCAGTGCGGACATCGGAGCTTTCTTT
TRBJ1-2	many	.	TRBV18	CASSDGLGYGYTF	TGTGCCAGCTCAGACGGATTGGGCTATGGCTACACCTTC
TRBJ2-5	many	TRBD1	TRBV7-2	CASSFNKGAETQYF	TGTGCCAGCAGCTTCAATAAGGGGGCCGAGACCCAGTACTTC
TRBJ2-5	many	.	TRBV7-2	CASSSRQGLVQETQYF	TGTGCCAGCAGCTCCCGGCAGGGCTTAGTTCAGGAGACCCAGTACTTC
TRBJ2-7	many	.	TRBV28	CASSPGHPSYEQYF	TGTGCCAGTTCTCCGGGACATCCCTCCTACGAGCAGTACTTC
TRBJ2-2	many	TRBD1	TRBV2	CASSGTGTGVTGELFF	TGTGCCAGCAGTGGCACCGGGACAGGGGTCACCGGGGAGCTGTTTTTT
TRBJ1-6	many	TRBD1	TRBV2	CASSVDRGSSPLHF	TGTGCCAGCAGTGTAGACAGGGGTTCATCACCCCTCCACTTT
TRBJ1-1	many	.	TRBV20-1	CSARDPPPNTEAFF	TGCAGTGCTAGAGATCCTCCGCCGAACACTGAAGCTTTCTTT
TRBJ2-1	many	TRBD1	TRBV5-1	CASSLGTGSSYNEQFF	TGCGCCAGCAGCTTGGGGACAGGGAGCTCCTACAATGAGCAGTTCTTC
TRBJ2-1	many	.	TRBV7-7	CASSLGASNEQFF	TGTGCCAGCAGCTTAGGGGCGTCTAATGAGCAGTTCTTC
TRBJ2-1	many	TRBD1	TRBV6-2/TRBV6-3	CASSSRTGGAYNEQFF	TGTGCCAGCAGTTCCCGGACAGGGGGCGCATACAATGAGCAGTTCTTC
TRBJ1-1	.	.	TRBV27	CASNSAGVGRNTEAFF	TGTGCCAGTAACTCCGCCGGGGTGGGACGGAACACTGAAGCTTTCTTT
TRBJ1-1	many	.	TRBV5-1	CASRHASGGGTEAFF	TGCGCCAGCAGGCACGCATCTGGAGGGGGCACTGAAGCTTTCTTT
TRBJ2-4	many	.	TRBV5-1	CASSSGFGAKNIQYF	TGCGCCAGCAGCTCGGGATTCGGGGCCAAAAACATTCAGTACTTC
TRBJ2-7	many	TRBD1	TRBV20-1	CSARGPRDSYEQYF	TGCAGTGCTAGAGGCCCCCGGGACAGCTACGAGCAGTACTTC
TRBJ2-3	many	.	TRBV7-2	CASTLLGGVSTDTQYF	TGTGCCAGCACCCTCCTCGGGGGAGTGAGCACAGATACGCAGTATTTT
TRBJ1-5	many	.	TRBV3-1	CASSLGHSNQPQHF	TGTGCCAGCAGCCTAGGACACAGCAATCAGCCCCAGCATTTT
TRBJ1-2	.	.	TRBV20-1	CSPCTATDYGYTF	TGCAGTCCTTGTACGGCGACTGACTATGGCTACACCTTC
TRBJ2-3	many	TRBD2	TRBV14	CASSLLGGGTFTDTQYF	TGTGCCAGCAGCCTCCTAGGCGGGGGGACCTTCACAGATACGCAGTATTTT
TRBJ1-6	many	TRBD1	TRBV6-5	CASSYQQGLNSPLHF	TGTGCCAGCAGTTACCAACAGGGGTTAAATTCACCCCTCCACTTT
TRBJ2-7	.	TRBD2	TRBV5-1	CASSWTSGGYEQYF	TGCGCCAGCAGCTGGACTAGCGGGGGTTACGAGCAGTACTTC
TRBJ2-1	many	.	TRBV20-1	CSARLSQGSSYNEQFF	TGCAGTGCTAGATTGTCCCAGGGGAGCTCCTACAATGAGCAGTTCTTC
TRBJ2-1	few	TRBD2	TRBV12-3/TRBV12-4	CASSPGGSSYNEQFF	TGTGCCAGCAGCCCGGGGGGGAGCTCCTACAATGAGCAGTTCTTC
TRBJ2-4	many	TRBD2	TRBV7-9	CASSSPGGPAKNIQYF	TGTGCCAGCAGCTCTCCGGGGGGGCCCGCCAAAAACATTCAGTACTTC
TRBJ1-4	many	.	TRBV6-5	CASSLRATNEKLFF	TGTGCCAGCAGCTTACGTGCAACTAATGAAAAACTGTTTTTT
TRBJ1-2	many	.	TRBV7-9	CASSPRGGADGYTF	TGTGCCAGCAGCCCCCGGGGGGGGGCGGATGGCTACACCTTC
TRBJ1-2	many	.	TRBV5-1	CASSLTAQPYGYTF	TGCGCCAGCAGCTTGACGGCCCAGCCCTATGGCTACACCTTC
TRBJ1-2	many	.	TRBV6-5	CASKRDGTNYYGYTF	TGTGCCAGCAAGAGGGACGGGACAAACTACTATGGCTACACCTTC
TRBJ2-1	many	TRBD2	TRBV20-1	CSARKDGRGNEQFF	TGCAGTGCACGTAAAGACGGGAGGGGCAATGAGCAGTTCTTC
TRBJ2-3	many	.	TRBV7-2	CASAYVPGGGSTDTQYF	TGTGCCAGCGCCTACGTTCCGGGGGGCGGAAGCACAGATACGCAGTATTTT
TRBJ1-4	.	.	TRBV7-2	CASSLGGANEKLFF	TGTGCCAGCAGCTTAGGAGGGGCTAATGAAAAACTGTTTTTT
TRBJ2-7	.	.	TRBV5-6	CASSFLAVREQYF	TGTGCCAGCAGCTTTCTTGCCGTGCGCGAGCAGTACTTC
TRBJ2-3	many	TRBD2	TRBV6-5	CASRHGLAGGETQYF	TGTGCCAGCAGACATGGGCTAGCGGGGGGGGAGACGCAGTATTTT